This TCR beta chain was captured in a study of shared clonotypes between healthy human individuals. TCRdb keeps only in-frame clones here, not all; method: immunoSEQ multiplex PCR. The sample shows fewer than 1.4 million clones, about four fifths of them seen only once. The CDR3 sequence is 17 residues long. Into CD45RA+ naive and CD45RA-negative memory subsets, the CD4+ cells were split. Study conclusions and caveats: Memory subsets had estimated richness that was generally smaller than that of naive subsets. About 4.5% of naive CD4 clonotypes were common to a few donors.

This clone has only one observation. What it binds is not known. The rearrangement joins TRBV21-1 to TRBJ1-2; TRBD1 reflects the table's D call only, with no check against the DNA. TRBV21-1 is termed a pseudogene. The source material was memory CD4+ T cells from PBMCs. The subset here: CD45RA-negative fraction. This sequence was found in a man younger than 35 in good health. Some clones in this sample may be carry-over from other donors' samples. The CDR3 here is CASSKRAKGDPQRGYTF. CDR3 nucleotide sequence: TGTGCCAGCAGCAAAAGGGCCAAAGGGGATCCACAGAGGGGCTACACCTTC.